The T cell receptor beta chain described here comes from a study of blood T cell repertoires in COVID-19. The ends were cut back, 2 bases at V and 1 base at J, with 11 bases in the middle. This CDR3 region has 15 residues. The germline V gene has CDR1 SNHLY and CDR2 FYNNEI. The protocol was immunoSEQ multiplex PCR, while the TCRdb copy is restricted to in-frame clones and leaves out a portion. The sample holds 350,000 or so clones, 88% seen once. The chain recombines TRBV2 with TRBJ2-5; D possibly corresponds to TRBD2 (5 bases). The TCR comes from a woman aged 25 to 39 with COVID-19, enrolled during active disease. The sample consisted of peripheral blood. The CDR3 loop reads CASSESLGVQETQYF. In DNA, the CDR3 is TGTGCCAGCAGTGAATCCCTGGGAGTCCAAGAGACCCAGTACTTC.